This entry features one T cell receptor beta chain sequence. The CDR3 extends over 15 amino acids. Germline V gene data show CDR1 as SGHTA and CDR2 as FQGNSA. The V end lost 5 bases, the J end lost 3 bases, and 14 bases lay between the germline ends. Profiled with immunoSEQ multiplex PCR; TCRdb holds only in-frame clones, not every one. The repertoire includes 15,000 to 20,000 clones, 65% to 85% of them detected once, and around 5% sits in the top ten. These data belong to a study of tumor-infiltrating lymphocytes in localized non-small cell lung cancer. The TCR was taken from a human donor with non-small cell lung cancer. V usage is TRBV7-2 and J usage is TRBJ1-5; the D is unclear. The specimen was lung tumor tissue. CDR3 amino acids: CASSLGLASNQPQHF. The CDR3 DNA is TGTGCCAGCAGCCTCGGATTGGCCTCCAATCAGCCCCAGCATTTT.